These 22 T cell receptor beta chains were all obtained from the same sample, sequenced in a study of resident and recirculating memory T cells in vitiligo. Method: immunoSEQ multiplex PCR; TCRdb's copy keeps in-frame clones and lacks some. Of roughly 40,000 clones in the sample, roughly 91% were seen once. The sample comprised blood. All receptors derive from a male donor with vitiligo.

The chain's CDR3 is CASSPGRGSPLHF. In DNA form, the CDR3 reads TGTGCCAGCTCACCGGGGCGGGGTTCACCCCTCCACTTT. V usage is TRBV18 and J usage is TRBJ1-6; D perhaps matches TRBD1 (5 bases). This CDR3 region has 13 residues. Germline V lookup: CDR1 KGHSH, CDR2 LQKENI. Trimming pared 3 bases from V and 9 bases from J, leaving 9 bases between.

This clone was counted a single time. The V and J genes are TRBV4-3 and TRBJ2-5; TRBD2 might be the D (5 bases). Trimming left V 1 base short and J 5 bases short, with 20 bases between. The CDR3 length is 17 residues. Germline CDR1 and CDR2: LGHNA and YSLEER. CDR3 region: CASSQGSGAIRGETQYF. Written as DNA, the CDR3 is TGCGCCAGCAGCCAAGGAAGTGGAGCGATTCGCGGGGAGACCCAGTACTTC.

The chain recombines TRBV6-5 with TRBJ1-6; 9 bases align to TRBD1. This CDR3 is built from 14 residues. Germline V gene data show CDR1 as MNHEY and CDR2 as SVGAGI. Germline trimming cut 6 bases from V and 6 bases from J; bases unmatched to any gene: 3. Here the CDR3 DNA reads TGTGCCAGCAGCCGACAGGGGGTTAATTCACCCCTCCACTTT. It translates to CASSRQGVNSPLHF.

V is TRBV19 and J is TRBJ1-1, with TRBD1 matching over 7 bases. CDR1 LNHDA and CDR2 SQIVND come from the germline V gene (reference sequence). The junction had 8 bases not matched to a gene; V was cut back by 6 bases and J by 4 bases. This CDR3 contains 14 residues. For the CDR3, the DNA is TGTGCCAGTAGGGGAGACAGGGTGAGCACTGAAGCTTTCTTT. Its translation is CASRGDRVSTEAFF. The full variable domain, in which reference TRBV19 and TRBJ1-1 provide the parts outside the CDR3, is DGGITQSPKYLFRKEGQNVTLSCEQNLNHDAMYWYRQDPGQGLRLIYYSQIVNDFQKGDIAEGYSVSREKKESFPLTVTSAQKNPTAFYLCASRGDRVSTEAFFGQGTRLTVV.

V gene TRBV29-1 combines with J gene TRBJ2-3, with 7 positions matching TRBD2. Trimming cost V 4 bases and J 0 bases; bases outside gene matches: 7. The CDR3 covers 15 residues. The germline V gene encodes CDR1 SQVTM and CDR2 ANQGSEA. In DNA form, the CDR3 reads TGCAGCGTTGCTGCGGCTAGCGGAAGCACAGATACGCAGTATTTT. The encoded protein is CSVAAASGSTDTQYF.

The chain couples TRBV10-3 to TRBJ1-2; D gene unclear. This CDR3 contains 12 residues. V was trimmed by 3 bases and J by 4 bases, leaving 6 bases between them. Germline lookup yields CDR1 ENHRY and CDR2 SYGVKD. Written as DNA, the CDR3 is TGTGCCATCAGTGAAGTAGCCTATGGCTACACCTTC. Translation: CAISEVAYGYTF.

This chain connects TRBV5-6 to TRBJ2-1; TRBD2 matches 8 bases. The CDR3 is 15 amino acids. Germline assignment: CDR1 SGHDT and CDR2 YYEEEE. J lost 0 bases, V lost 4 bases, and 3 bases had no gene match. In DNA, the CDR3 is TGTGCCAGCAGCGGCCGGGGGGGCTCCTACAATGAGCAGTTCTTC. As protein: CASSGRGGSYNEQFF.

This sequence joins TRBV12-1 and TRBJ1-1. TRBV12-1 is a pseudogene locus. This CDR3 has 14 amino acids. CDR3 in amino acids: CASSSPRNIEIAFF. CDR3 in DNA: TGTGCCAGCAGCTCCCCCCGCAATATAGAAATTGCTTTCTTT.

V gene TRBV30 combines with J gene TRBJ2-1, with no clear D. Germline V CDR1 and CDR2: GTSNPN, SVGIG (reference sequence). This CDR3 has 12 residues. Trimming left V 3 bases short and J 8 bases short, with 11 bases between. The CDR3 nucleotides are TGTGCCTGGAGCCCCCGTCTAGATGAGCAGTTCTTC. This encodes CAWSPRLDEQFF.

The chain is built from TRBV25-1 and TRBJ1-1; D is unresolved. V was shortened by 4 bases and J by 0 bases, with 6 bases between the two germline ends. This CDR3 region has 13 residues. The germline V gene has CDR1 MGHDK and CDR2 SYGVNS. In DNA, the CDR3 is TGTGCCAGCAGTGCACCAGTGAACACTGAAGCTTTCTTT. Protein: CASSAPVNTEAFF.

V gene TRBV27 combines with J gene TRBJ2-1; 11 bases match TRBD2. Germline V gene sequence: CDR1 MNHEY, CDR2 SMNVEV (reference sequence). With V trimmed by 2 bases and J by 3 bases, 3 bases remained unmatched. The CDR3 has 16 residues. The CDR3 region has the DNA TGTGCCAGCAGTTTACCCCTAGCGGGGGGCTACAATGAGCAGTTCTTC. As protein: CASSLPLAGGYNEQFF.

V is TRBV7-2 and J is TRBJ2-5; D uncertain. Trimming shortened V by 1 base and J by 9 bases, and 12 bases separated the two germline ends. CDR1 is SGHTA and CDR2 is FQGNSA in the germline V gene. The CDR3 consists of 13 residues. Here the CDR3 reads CASSLVDLRSQYF. The CDR3 region has the DNA TGTGCCAGCAGCTTAGTGGATCTGAGGTCCCAGTACTTC.

The chain uses TRBV5-6 and TRBJ2-5; D unresolved. The V and J ends lost 0 bases and 0 bases respectively, with 9 bases between them. This CDR3 has 15 residues. Germline values: CDR1 SGHDT, CDR2 YYEEEE. The CDR3 is CASSLVVEYQETQYF. As DNA, the CDR3 is TGTGCCAGCAGCTTGGTTGTGGAGTACCAAGAGACCCAGTACTTC.

The rearrangement joins TRBV15 to TRBJ2-7; maybe TRBD2 (5 bases). Trimming took 0 bases from V and 3 from J, leaving 15 bases between them. CDR3 length equals 16 residues. CDR1 is LNHNV, CDR2 YYDKDF, per germline (reference sequence). The CDR3 loop reads CATSRDAGRRIYEQYF. Written as DNA, the CDR3 is TGTGCCACCAGCAGAGATGCGGGCAGGCGGATCTACGAGCAGTACTTC.

In its sample, this clone was seen a few times. The rearrangement joins TRBV7-2 to TRBJ2-5; 9 nucleotides line up with TRBD2. CDR1 and CDR2 (germline): SGHTA, FQGNSA. There are 17 residues in the CDR3. Trimming at V came to 2 bases and at J to 3 bases, leaving 10 bases not matched to a gene. CDR3 bases: TGTGCCAGCAGCTTATTTCTAGGCGGGGGGGCTAAAGAGACCCAGTACTTC. Translated, it gives CASSLFLGGGAKETQYF.

The chain carries TRBV7-2 and TRBJ1-6, with TRBD1 identical over 7 bases. Unmatched junction bases numbered 11, after V lost 2 bases and J lost 10 bases. CDR1 SGHTA and CDR2 FQGNSA come from the germline V gene. This CDR3 region has 16 residues. The CDR3 region is CASSLTYPGGHSPLHF. In DNA, the CDR3 is TGTGCCAGCAGCTTAACCTATCCAGGGGGGCACTCACCCCTCCACTTT.

This chain connects TRBV7-9 to TRBJ2-5, with D possibly being TRBD2 (6 bases). Trimming pared 1 base from V and 5 bases from J, leaving 11 bases between. This CDR3 comprises 14 residues. The germline CDR1 and CDR2 sequences are SEHNR and FQNEAQ (reference sequence). The CDR3 sequence is CASSLGDWGETQYF. The CDR3 region has the DNA TGTGCCAGCAGCTTAGGGGACTGGGGGGAGACCCAGTACTTC. The entire variable domain, with the rest obtained from reference TRBV7-9 and TRBJ2-5, is as follows: DTGVSQNPRHKITKRGQNVTFRCDPISEHNRLYWYRQTLGQGPEFLTYFQNEAQLEKSRLLSDRFSAERPKGSFSTLEIQRTEQGDSAMYLCASSLGDWGETQYFGPGTRLLVL.

The chain employs TRBV7-6 and TRBJ2-1; 11 nucleotides align to TRBD2. The CDR3 spans 16 residues. Trimming took 5 bases from V and 4 from J; bases not matched to a gene: 7. Germline CDR1 and CDR2: SGHVS and FNYEAQ. CDR3 sequence (DNA): TGTGCCAGCAGCGAAACTCCTAGCGGGGGGTACAATGAGCAGTTCTTC. This sequence encodes CASSETPSGGYNEQFF.

This chain uses TRBV4-2 with TRBJ2-3; TRBD2 agrees at 10 bases. V dropped 3 bases and J dropped 4; count of bases not matched to a gene: 13. The CDR3 is 18 residues long. CDR1 and CDR2 (germline): LGHNA, YNFKEQ. CDR3 residues: CASSQSTLAGGGADTQYF. The DNA for the CDR3 is TGTGCCAGCAGCCAGTCTACGTTAGCGGGGGGAGGTGCAGATACGCAGTATTTT.

The J gene is TRBJ1-5, the V gene TRBV5-1; D unresolved. Trimming pared 2 bases from V and 8 bases from J, leaving 11 bases between. The CDR3 length is 13 residues. The germline V gene has CDR1 SGHRS and CDR2 YFSETQ. This CDR3 is CASSFFGQEPQHF. DNA for the CDR3: TGCGCCAGCAGCTTTTTTGGGCAAGAGCCCCAGCATTTT.

The chain couples TRBV7-8 to TRBJ2-3, with D perhaps TRBD2 (6 bases). From germline, CDR1 is SGHVS and CDR2 FQNEAQ. Trimming took off 5 bases at V and 3 bases at J, with 12 bases between the two ends. The CDR3 runs 14 residues. The CDR3 region has the DNA TGTGCCAGCAGCCCTCCGGGGGTGACAGATACGCAGTATTTT. As protein: CASSPPGVTDTQYF. Drawing the rest from reference TRBV7-8 and TRBJ2-3, the complete variable domain is GAGVSQSPRYKVAKRGQDVALRCDPISGHVSLFWYQQALGQGPEFLTYFQNEAQLDKSGLPSDRFFAERPEGSVSTLKIQRTQQEDSAVYLCASSPPGVTDTQYFGPGTRLTVL.

The gene calls are TRBV4-3 and TRBJ2-1; TRBD2 matches 8 bases. CDR3 length: 15 residues. CDR1 is LGHNA, CDR2 YSLEER, per germline. V gave up 4 bases and J gave up 3 bases; unmatched junction bases: 5. The CDR3 bases are TGCGCCAGCAGCCCCTCGGCGGGGGGCTACAATGAGCAGTTCTTC. Translated, it gives CASSPSAGGYNEQFF.